This TCR beta chain was retrieved from a study of T cell responses to AZD1222 COVID-19 vaccine. Trimming took 8 bases from V and 8 from J; bases not matched to a gene: 12. The germline gives CDR1 LNHDA, CDR2 SQIVND (reference sequence). The CDR3 extends over 15 amino acids. Overall study results and limits: Among those given AZD1222, only five or six were seropositive at baseline. Repertoires in all cases were sampled only once the peak T cell response had passed.

Some clones are missing from TCRdb's copy, which holds only in-frame ones; the method was immunoSEQ multiplex PCR. The data contain under 150,000 clones, around nine tenths of them seen just once; the ten biggest clones take up 0.9% to 1.4%. Of note for this clone: Its target is not known.

This sample comprised peripheral blood, obtained 28 days after the second AZD1222 dose. This chain joins TRBV19 and TRBJ2-1, with TRBD2 identical over 10 bases. This clonotype was sampled from an adult who received the AZD1222 COVID-19 vaccine. This CDR3 reads CASVGAASGRYEQFF. In DNA, the CDR3 is TGTGCCAGTGTCGGTGCCGCTAGCGGGAGATATGAGCAGTTCTTC.